This T cell receptor beta chain stems from a study of T cell responses to AZD1222 COVID-19 vaccine. Profiled with immunoSEQ multiplex PCR; TCRdb holds only in-frame clones, not every one. This repertoire shows nearly 95,000 clones, 75% to 90% found once; its top ten account for about 2.4%. This clone was recorded only once. Germline V gene data show CDR1 as SGHNT and CDR2 as YYREEE (reference sequence). This CDR3 is built from 13 residues. V shed 2 bases and J shed 2 bases, with 6 bases lying between them. This sample comprised peripheral blood, obtained 28 days after the second AZD1222 dose. The genes are TRBV5-4 and TRBJ2-3; D is ambiguous. The receptor was isolated from an adult who received the AZD1222 COVID-19 vaccine. The CDR3 spells CASSLTTTDTQYF. CDR3 DNA: TGTGCCAGCAGCTTAACGACCACAGATACGCAGTATTTT.